This entry lists 22 T cell receptor beta chains sequenced from one sample in a study of blood T cell repertoires in COVID-19. Measured with immunoSEQ multiplex PCR; TCRdb has only the in-frame clones, and not every one. The sample has some 290,000 clones, roughly 90% seen once; the top ten hold around 3.9%. The sample was PBMCs or T cells enriched from blood (not recorded which). These receptors were obtained from a woman aged 25 to 39 who had been exposed to COVID-19.

The V gene is TRBV11-2, the J gene TRBJ1-1; 8 bases fit TRBD1. This CDR3 spans 18 amino acids. The germline gives CDR1 SGHAT, CDR2 FQNNGV. The V and J ends lost 1 base and 1 base, in that order; junction bases with no gene match: 11. The chain's CDR3 is CASSLALTLTGENTEAFF. The CDR3 DNA reads as TGTGCCAGCAGCTTAGCCCTAACCTTGACAGGGGAGAACACTGAAGCTTTCTTT.

This CDR3 is CASSRGGYGYTF. The CDR3 DNA reads as TGTGCCAGTAGTCGGGGGGGATATGGCTACACCTTC. The chain combines TRBV19 with TRBJ1-2, with a possible D match to TRBD1 (5 bases). The CDR3 is 12 amino acids. The germline V and J ends were trimmed by 5 bases and 5 bases, with 9 bases remaining between them. Germline loops: CDR1 LNHDA, CDR2 SQIVND (reference sequence).

V gene TRBV4-2 combines with J gene TRBJ1-5; D is perhaps TRBD1 (6 bases). The germline V gene has CDR1 LGHNA and CDR2 YNFKEQ. V lost 1 base and J lost 3, with 13 bases in between. This CDR3 is built from 16 residues. CDR3 protein: CASSQGGGHYNQPQHF. The CDR3, as DNA: TGTGCCAGCAGCCAAGGTGGGGGACACTACAATCAGCCCCAGCATTTT.

The rearrangement joins TRBV18 to TRBJ1-1; 10 nucleotides line up with TRBD1. Germline CDR1 and CDR2: KGHSH and LQKENI. The CDR3 totals 15 residues. Trimming removed 1 base from V and 8 bases from J; junction bases left unmatched: 7. CDR3 residues: CASSPRIPGQGEAFF. DNA for the CDR3: TGTGCCAGCTCACCACGGATACCGGGACAGGGGGAAGCTTTCTTT.

J is TRBJ2-5 and V is TRBV5-1, with D uncertain. Germline V lookup: CDR1 SGHRS, CDR2 YFSETQ. V gave up 4 bases and J gave up 2 bases, with 9 bases separating them. The CDR3 spans 13 residues. The CDR3: CASSATFQETQYF. CDR3 in DNA: TGCGCCAGCAGCGCGACTTTTCAAGAGACCCAGTACTTC.

This clone has a single count. The V gene is TRBV3-1 (or the pseudogene TRBV3-2), the J gene TRBJ1-1; 7 bases match TRBD1. In germline, CDR1 is LGHDT, CDR2 YNNKEL (reference sequence). V was pared by 3 bases and J by 6 bases, with 7 bases of the junction left unmatched. This CDR3 has 14 residues. The CDR3 nucleotides read TGTGCCAGCAGCCAGGAGGGGGCGCGCGCTGAAGCTTTCTTT. Translation gives CASSQEGARAEAFF.

V is TRBV7-2 and J is TRBJ1-2, with 8 bases that match TRBD1. Germline V gives CDR1 SGHTA, CDR2 FQGNSA. CDR3 length: 15 residues. The ends lost 5 bases at V and 3 bases at J; junction bases unmatched: 8. CDR3 sequence (DNA): TGTGCCAGCAGCGTAAGAACAGGGGGGGACTATGGCTACACCTTC. This encodes CASSVRTGGDYGYTF.

The genes are TRBV6-5 and TRBJ2-1, with 11 bases that match TRBD2. The V gene's germline CDR1 is MNHEY and CDR2 SVGAGI. There are 15 residues in the CDR3. With V trimmed by 6 bases and J by 6 bases, 7 bases remained unmatched. CDR3: CASRPGTSGTNEQFF. Written as DNA, the CDR3 is TGTGCCAGCAGGCCCGGGACTAGCGGCACCAATGAGCAGTTCTTC.

The CDR3 sequence: CASRRGQRLNWSQHF. In nucleotides, the CDR3 is TGTGCCAGCAGACGAGGACAGCGCTTAAATTGGTCCCAGCATTTT. The V gene is TRBV6-6, the J gene TRBJ1-5, with D perhaps TRBD1 (6 bases). V was clipped by 6 bases and J by 11 bases, with 23 bases between them. The CDR3 length is 15 residues. Germline CDR1 is MNHNY and CDR2 is SVGAGI (reference sequence).

This clone appeared a single time. The chain combines TRBV4-1 with TRBJ1-2; 7 nucleotides agree with TRBD1. The CDR3 contains 15 residues. Germline CDR1 reads MGHRA; CDR2 reads YSYEKL. The V gene end was trimmed by 2 bases and the J gene end by 8 bases; junction bases not matched to a gene: 11. Here the CDR3 reads CASSQNPSDRVGYTF. CDR3 nucleotides: TGCGCCAGCAGCCAAAACCCAAGCGACAGGGTAGGCTACACCTTC.

V usage is TRBV29-1 and J usage is TRBJ1-5; 9 nucleotides align to TRBD1. The CDR3 extends over 13 amino acids. Germline V gives CDR1 SQVTM, CDR2 ANQGSEA. V shed 5 bases, J shed 4 bases, and the junction held 3 bases outside the gene matches. CDR3 loop: CSVQTGGNQPQHF. The CDR3 nucleotides read TGCAGCGTTCAGACAGGGGGTAATCAGCCCCAGCATTTT.

This chain links TRBV29-1 with TRBJ2-5; 7 bases are a match to TRBD1. With V trimmed by 8 bases and J by 4 bases, 10 bases remained unmatched. Germline V gives CDR1 SQVTM, CDR2 ANQGSEA. The CDR3 covers 13 residues. The CDR3 coding sequence is TGCAGCTCCTACAGGGGTCGAGTAGAGACCCAGTACTTC. Protein product: CSSYRGRVETQYF.

The gene calls are TRBV15 and TRBJ1-5, with D uncertain. V lost 0 bases, J lost 9 bases, and 15 bases lay in between. CDR1 LNHNV and CDR2 YYDKDF come from the germline V gene (reference sequence). The CDR3 covers 15 residues. CDR3 sequence reads: CATSRDVPRRVPQHF. Here the CDR3 DNA reads TGTGCCACCAGCAGAGATGTCCCTAGGCGGGTGCCCCAGCATTTT.

The chain is built from TRBV7-9 and TRBJ1-5; D gene unclear. V lost 2 bases to trimming and J lost 4 bases, with 6 bases between them. This CDR3 is built from 13 residues. Per germline, CDR1 SEHNR and CDR2 FQNEAQ (reference sequence). Here the CDR3 reads CASSLSSNQPQHF. The DNA for the CDR3 is TGTGCCAGCAGCTTATCCAGTAATCAGCCCCAGCATTTT.

CDR3 DNA: TGCGCCAGCAGCCAACGGGACAGGGTAACAGATACGCAGTATTTT. Translated, it gives CASSQRDRVTDTQYF. The rearrangement links TRBV5-1 to TRBJ2-3; 9 bases fit TRBD1. Germline CDR1 reads SGHRS; CDR2 reads YFSETQ. V lost 4 bases and J lost 3; bases outside the gene matches: 6. The CDR3 has 15 residues.

The genes are TRBV12-2 and TRBJ2-3; the table's D call, TRBD2, was not checked against the DNA. TRBV12-2 is deemed a pseudogene. This CDR3 region has 17 residues. CDR3 protein: CASRSPLGGGAIDTQYF. Here the CDR3 DNA reads TGTGCAAGTCGCTCCCCTCTCGGCGGGGGGGCCATAGATACGCAGTATTTT.

The J gene is TRBJ2-3, the V gene TRBV24-1, with 8 bases lining up with TRBD1. The ends lost 7 bases at V and 1 base at J; junction bases unmatched: 6. There are 15 residues in the CDR3. Per germline, CDR1 KGHDR and CDR2 SFDVKD. Here the CDR3 DNA reads TGTGCCACCAGCTTACAGGGGGGTGGCACAGATACGCAGTATTTT. This gives the protein CATSLQGGGTDTQYF.

The gene calls are TRBV6-5 and TRBJ1-3; TRBD1 aligns across 10 bases. V shed 8 bases, J shed 3 bases, and the junction held 1 base outside the gene matches. The CDR3 contains 13 residues. Per germline, CDR1 MNHEY and CDR2 SVGAGI. The CDR3 sequence: CASGTGDGNTIYF. CDR3 nucleotides: TGTGCCAGCGGGACAGGGGATGGAAACACCATATATTTT.

In this sample, this clone turned up once. The genes are TRBV5-6 and TRBJ1-2; 7 nucleotides align to TRBD1. With V trimmed by 0 bases and J by 5 bases, 7 bases remained unmatched. Germline V gene sequence: CDR1 SGHDT, CDR2 YYEEEE. The CDR3 spans 15 residues. Here the CDR3 reads CASSLGGQSLYGYTF. CDR3 bases: TGTGCCAGCAGCTTGGGGGGACAGAGTTTATATGGCTACACCTTC.

The chain employs TRBV10-3 and TRBJ2-7; 8 nucleotides agree with TRBD1. The V gene end was trimmed by 6 bases and the J gene end by 0 bases; junction bases not matched to a gene: 10. The germline CDR1 and CDR2 sequences are ENHRY and SYGVKD. The length of the CDR3 is 16 residues. In DNA, the CDR3 is TGTGCCATCAGCTACTTGACAGGGGCCCTCTCCTACGAGCAGTACTTC. It is translated as CAISYLTGALSYEQYF.

The CDR3 DNA reads as TGTGCCACCAGTCTTCACAATGAGCAGTTCTTC. This gives the protein CATSLHNEQFF. This sequence joins TRBV24-1 and TRBJ2-1, with D uncertain. There are 11 residues in the CDR3. The V end lost 6 bases, the J end lost 5 bases, and 4 bases lay between the germline ends. Germline V lookup: CDR1 KGHDR, CDR2 SFDVKD.

V gene TRBV5-1 combines with J gene TRBJ2-3; TRBD2 matches at 7 bases. Germline values: CDR1 SGHRS, CDR2 YFSETQ. V dropped 2 bases and J dropped 2; count of bases not matched to a gene: 2. This CDR3 has 14 amino acids. The CDR3 spells CASSFRDYTDTQYF. CDR3 sequence (DNA): TGCGCCAGCAGCTTCCGGGACTACACAGATACGCAGTATTTT.